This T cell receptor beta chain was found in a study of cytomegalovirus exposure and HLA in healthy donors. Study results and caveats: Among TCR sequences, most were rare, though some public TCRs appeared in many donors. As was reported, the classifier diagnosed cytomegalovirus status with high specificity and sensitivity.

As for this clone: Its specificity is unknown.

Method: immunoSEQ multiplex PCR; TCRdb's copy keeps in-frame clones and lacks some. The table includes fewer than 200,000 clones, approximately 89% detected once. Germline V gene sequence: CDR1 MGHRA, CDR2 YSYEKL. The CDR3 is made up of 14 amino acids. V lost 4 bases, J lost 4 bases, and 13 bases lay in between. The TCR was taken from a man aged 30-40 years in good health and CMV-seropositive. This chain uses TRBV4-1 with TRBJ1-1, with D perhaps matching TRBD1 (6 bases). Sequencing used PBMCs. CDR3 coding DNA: TGCGCCAGCAGCCCCCTAATCAGGGGCACTGAAGCTTTCTTT. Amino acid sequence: CASSPLIRGTEAFF.